The clone carrying this T cell receptor beta chain was seen just once. This table comes from immunoSEQ multiplex PCR, and its TCRdb copy is limited to in-frame clones, with some not included. The table records 35,000 to 45,000 clones, 75% to 90% of them present only once. The data derive from a study of OX40 agonist ivuxolimab in advanced cancers. CDR1 SGHTA and CDR2 FQGTGA come from the germline V gene. The CDR3 loop spans 20 amino acids. V lost 1 base, J lost 4 bases, and 13 bases stayed unmatched. The sequence was collected from an adult with an advanced solid tumor such as melanoma, head and neck, liver or kidney cancer. Here the sequenced sample was CD4+ or CD8+ T cells sorted from blood, taken in a trial of the OX40 agonist ivuxolimab. The chain has TRBV7-3 and TRBJ2-1; TRBD2 matches 13 bases. The CDR3 DNA sequence: TGTGCCAGCAGCTTAAAAGGGACTAGCGGGAAGCTCTTTTCGTACAATGAGCAGTTCTTC. Translating gives CASSLKGTSGKLFSYNEQFF. Supplemented by reference TRBV7-3 and TRBJ2-1, the full variable domain reads GAGVSQTPSNKVTEKGKYVELRCDPISGHTALYWYRQSLGQGPEFLIYFQGTGAADDSGLPNDRFFAVRPEGSVSTLKIQRTERGDSAVYLCASSLKGTSGKLFSYNEQFFGPGTRLTVL.